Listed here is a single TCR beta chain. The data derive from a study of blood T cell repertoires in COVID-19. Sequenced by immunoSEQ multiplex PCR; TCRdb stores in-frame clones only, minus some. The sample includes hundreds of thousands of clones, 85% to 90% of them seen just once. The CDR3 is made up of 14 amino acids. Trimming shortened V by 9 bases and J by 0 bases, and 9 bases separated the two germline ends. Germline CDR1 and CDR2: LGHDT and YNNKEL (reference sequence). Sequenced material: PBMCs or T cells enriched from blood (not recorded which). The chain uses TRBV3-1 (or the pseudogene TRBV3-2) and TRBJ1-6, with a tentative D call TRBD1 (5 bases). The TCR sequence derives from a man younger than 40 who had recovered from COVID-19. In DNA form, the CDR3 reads TGTGCCAGTGCCGGGGGCTCCTATAATTCACCCCTCCACTTT. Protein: CASAGGSYNSPLHF.